The T cell receptor (beta chain) under discussion was sequenced for a study of T-cell reconstitution after alpha-beta-depleted transplantation in children. As it was prepared, the TCRbeta library received unique molecular identifiers. TCRdb re-called the PCR reads with MiXCR, one entry per CDR3 protein. The sample lists 240,000 or so distinct CDR3 sequences, about 11% occurring once. This clonotype was found many times. This CDR3 contains 12 residues. V shed 5 bases and J shed 8 bases, with 10 bases lying between them. The TCR sequence derives from a human donor who donated a stem cell graft to a child with acute lymphoblastic leukemia. This sample comprised PBMCs from the stem cell graft donor, obtained from the stem cell graft. This chain joins TRBV12-3 or TRBV12-4 and TRBJ2-1; D uncertain. CDR3 bases: TGTGCCAGCAGTCCCATCCCCGATGAGCAGTTCTTC. It yields the protein CASSPIPDEQFF.